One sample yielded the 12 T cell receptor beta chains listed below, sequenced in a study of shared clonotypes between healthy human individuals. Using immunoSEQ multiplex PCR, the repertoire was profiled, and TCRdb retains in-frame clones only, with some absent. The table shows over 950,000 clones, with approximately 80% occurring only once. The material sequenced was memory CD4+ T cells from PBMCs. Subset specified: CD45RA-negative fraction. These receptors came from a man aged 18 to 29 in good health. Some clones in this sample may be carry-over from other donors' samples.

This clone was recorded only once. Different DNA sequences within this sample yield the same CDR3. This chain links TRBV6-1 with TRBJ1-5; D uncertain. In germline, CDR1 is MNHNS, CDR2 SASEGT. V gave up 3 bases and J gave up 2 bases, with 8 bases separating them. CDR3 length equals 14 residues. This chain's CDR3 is CASSDNRGNQPQHF. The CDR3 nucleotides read TGTGCCAGCAGTGACAATCGAGGCAATCAGCCCCAGCATTTT.

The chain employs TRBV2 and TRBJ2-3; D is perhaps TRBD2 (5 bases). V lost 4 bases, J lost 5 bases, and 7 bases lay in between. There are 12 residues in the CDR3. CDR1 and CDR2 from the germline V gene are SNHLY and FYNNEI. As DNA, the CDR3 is TGTGCCAGCAGTGTCGGGGTAGATACGCAGTATTTT. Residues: CASSVGVDTQYF. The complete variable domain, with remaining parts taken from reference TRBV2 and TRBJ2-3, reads EPEVTQTPSHQVTQMGQEVILRCVPISNHLYFYWYRQILGQKVEFLVSFYNNEISEKSEIFDDQFSVERPDGSNFTLKIRSTKLEDSAMYFCASSVGVDTQYFGPGTRLTVL.

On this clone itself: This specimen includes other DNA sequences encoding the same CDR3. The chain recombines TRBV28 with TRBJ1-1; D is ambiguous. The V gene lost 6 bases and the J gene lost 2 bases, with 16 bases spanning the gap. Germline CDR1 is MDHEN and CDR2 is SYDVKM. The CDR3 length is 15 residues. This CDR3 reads CASSLGGAGNTEAFF. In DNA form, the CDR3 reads TGTGCCAGCAGCCTAGGCGGTGCTGGTAACACTGAAGCTTTCTTT.

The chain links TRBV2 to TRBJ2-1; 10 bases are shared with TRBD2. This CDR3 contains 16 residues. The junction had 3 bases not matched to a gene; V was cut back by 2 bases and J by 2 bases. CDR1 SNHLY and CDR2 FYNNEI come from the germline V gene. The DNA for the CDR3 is TGTGCCAGCAGTGAATTAGCGGGAGGTACCTACAATGAGCAGTTCTTC. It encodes CASSELAGGTYNEQFF.

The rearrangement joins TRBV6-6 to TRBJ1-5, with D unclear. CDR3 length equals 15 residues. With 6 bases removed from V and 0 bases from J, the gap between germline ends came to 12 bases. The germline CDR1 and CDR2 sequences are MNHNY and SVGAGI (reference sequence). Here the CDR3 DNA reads TGTGCCAGCAGGCTAAACGGAAATAGCAATCAGCCCCAGCATTTT. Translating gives CASRLNGNSNQPQHF.

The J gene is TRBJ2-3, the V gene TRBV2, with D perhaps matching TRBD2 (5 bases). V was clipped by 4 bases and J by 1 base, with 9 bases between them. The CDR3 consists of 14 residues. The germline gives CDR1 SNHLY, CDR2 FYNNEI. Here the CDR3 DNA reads TGTGCCAGCAGTGCCCCTAGCCGCACAGATACGCAGTATTTT. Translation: CASSAPSRTDTQYF. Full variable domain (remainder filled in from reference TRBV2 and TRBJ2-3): EPEVTQTPSHQVTQMGQEVILRCVPISNHLYFYWYRQILGQKVEFLVSFYNNEISEKSEIFDDQFSVERPDGSNFTLKIRSTKLEDSAMYFCASSAPSRTDTQYFGPGTRLTVL.

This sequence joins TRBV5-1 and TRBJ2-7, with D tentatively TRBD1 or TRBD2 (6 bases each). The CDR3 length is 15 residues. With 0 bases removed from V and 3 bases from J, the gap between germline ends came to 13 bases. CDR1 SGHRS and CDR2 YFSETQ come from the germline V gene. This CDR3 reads CASSLATGAGYEQYF. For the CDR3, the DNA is TGCGCCAGCAGCTTGGCAACGGGGGCCGGCTACGAGCAGTACTTC.

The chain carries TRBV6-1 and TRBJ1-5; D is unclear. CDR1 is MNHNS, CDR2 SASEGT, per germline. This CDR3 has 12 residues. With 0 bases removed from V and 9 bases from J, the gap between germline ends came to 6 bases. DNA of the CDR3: TGTGCCAGCAGTGAAGCCCCGCGGCCCCAGCATTTT. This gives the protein CASSEAPRPQHF.

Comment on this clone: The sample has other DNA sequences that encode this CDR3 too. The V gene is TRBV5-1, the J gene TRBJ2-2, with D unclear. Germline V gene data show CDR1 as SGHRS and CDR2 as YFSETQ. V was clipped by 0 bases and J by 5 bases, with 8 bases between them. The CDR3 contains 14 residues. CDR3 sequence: CASSLGLDTGELFF. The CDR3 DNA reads TGCGCCAGCAGCTTGGGATTGGATACCGGGGAGCTGTTTTTT.

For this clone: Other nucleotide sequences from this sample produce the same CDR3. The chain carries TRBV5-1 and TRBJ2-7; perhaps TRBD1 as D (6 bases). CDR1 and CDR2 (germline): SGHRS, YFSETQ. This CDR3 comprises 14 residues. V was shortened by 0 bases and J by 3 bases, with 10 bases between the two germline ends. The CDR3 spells CASSLAGQIYEQYF. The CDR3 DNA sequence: TGCGCCAGCAGCTTGGCCGGACAGATCTACGAGCAGTACTTC.

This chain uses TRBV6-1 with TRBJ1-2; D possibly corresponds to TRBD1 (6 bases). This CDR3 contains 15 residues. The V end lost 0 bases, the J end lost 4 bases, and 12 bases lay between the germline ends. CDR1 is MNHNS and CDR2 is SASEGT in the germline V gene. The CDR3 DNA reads TGTGCCAGCAGTGAAGCGTGGGGGCTGGTCTATGGCTACACCTTC. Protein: CASSEAWGLVYGYTF.

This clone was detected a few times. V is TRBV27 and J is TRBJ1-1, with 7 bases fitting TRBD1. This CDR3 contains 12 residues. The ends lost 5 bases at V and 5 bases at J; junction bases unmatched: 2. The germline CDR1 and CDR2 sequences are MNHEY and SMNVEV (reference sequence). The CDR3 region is CASSHRGTEAFF. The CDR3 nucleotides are TGTGCCAGCAGTCACAGGGGTACTGAAGCTTTCTTT.